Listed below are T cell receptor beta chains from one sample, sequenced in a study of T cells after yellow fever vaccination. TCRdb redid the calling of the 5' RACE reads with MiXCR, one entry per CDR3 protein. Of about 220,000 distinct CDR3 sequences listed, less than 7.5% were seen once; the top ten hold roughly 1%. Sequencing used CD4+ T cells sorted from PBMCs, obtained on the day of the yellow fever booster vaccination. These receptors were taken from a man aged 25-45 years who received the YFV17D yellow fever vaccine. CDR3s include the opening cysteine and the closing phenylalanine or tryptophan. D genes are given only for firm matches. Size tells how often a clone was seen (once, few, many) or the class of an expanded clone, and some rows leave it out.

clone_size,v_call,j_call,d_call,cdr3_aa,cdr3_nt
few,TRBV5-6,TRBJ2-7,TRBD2,CASSEPNPSGPTGLEQYF,TGTGCCAGCAGCGAACCAAATCCTAGCGGCCCGACTGGGCTCGAGCAGTACTTC
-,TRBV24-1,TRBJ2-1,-,CATSDFLGMNEQFF,TGTGCCACCAGTGATTTTCTCGGGATGAATGAGCAGTTCTTC
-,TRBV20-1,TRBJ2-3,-,CSARDRLFTDTQYF,TGCAGTGCTAGAGACCGACTTTTCACAGATACGCAGTATTTT
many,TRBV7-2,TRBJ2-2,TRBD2,CASSGGVGELFF,TGTGCCAGCAGCGGGGGGGTCGGGGAGCTGTTTTTT
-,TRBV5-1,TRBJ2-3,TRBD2,CASRTSGSADTQYF,TGCGCCAGCAGGACTAGCGGGAGCGCAGATACGCAGTATTTT
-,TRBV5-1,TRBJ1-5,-,CASSLEGRDNNQPQHF,TGCGCCAGCAGCTTAGAAGGGAGGGATAACAATCAGCCCCAGCATTTT
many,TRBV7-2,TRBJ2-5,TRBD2,CASSLGLAGVEETQYF,TGTGCCAGCAGCTTAGGTTTAGCGGGAGTGGAAGAGACCCAGTACTTC
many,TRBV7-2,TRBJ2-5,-,CASRSGGVETQYF,TGTGCCAGCCGGTCCGGGGGAGTGGAGACCCAGTACTTC
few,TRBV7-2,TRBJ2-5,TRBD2,CASSPGTSGRAQETQYF,TGTGCCAGCAGCCCCGGGACTAGCGGGAGGGCCCAAGAGACCCAGTACTTC
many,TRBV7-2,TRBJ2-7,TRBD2,CASSFLSGRAELYEQYF,TGTGCCAGCAGCTTCCTTAGCGGGAGGGCCGAACTCTACGAGCAGTACTTC
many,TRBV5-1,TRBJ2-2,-,CASSSGTNTGELFF,TGCGCCAGCAGTTCCGGGACGAACACCGGGGAGCTGTTTTTT
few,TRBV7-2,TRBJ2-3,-,CASSLDPTRARSTQYF,TGTGCCAGCAGCTTAGACCCAACTAGGGCCCGGAGTACGCAGTATTTT
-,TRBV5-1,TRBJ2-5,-,CASSPLHQETQYF,TGCGCCAGCAGCCCCTTACACCAAGAGACCCAGTACTTC
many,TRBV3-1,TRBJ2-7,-,CASSQDRVAYEQYF,TGTGCCAGCAGCCAAGACAGGGTGGCCTACGAGCAGTACTTC
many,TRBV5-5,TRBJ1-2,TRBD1,CASSPGRDSYYGYTF,TGTGCCAGCAGCCCCGGTCGGGACAGTTACTATGGCTACACCTTC
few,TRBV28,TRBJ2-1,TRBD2,CASQRLAGGDEQFF,TGTGCCAGCCAAAGACTAGCGGGAGGAGATGAGCAGTTCTTC
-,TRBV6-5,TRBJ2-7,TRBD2,CASSYSFLAGVTNSYEQYF,TGTGCCAGCAGTTACTCGTTTCTAGCGGGAGTGACGAACTCCTACGAGCAGTACTTC
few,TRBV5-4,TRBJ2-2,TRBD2,CASRAGLAGPLTGELFF,TGTGCCAGCAGAGCCGGGCTAGCGGGACCACTCACCGGGGAGCTGTTTTTT
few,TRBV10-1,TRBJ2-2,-,CASSGASATGELFF,TGCGCCAGCAGTGGAGCTAGCGCCACCGGGGAGCTGTTTTTT
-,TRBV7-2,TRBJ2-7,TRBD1,CASSRRGPSYEQYF,TGTGCCAGCAGCCGAAGGGGGCCCAGCTACGAGCAGTACTTC
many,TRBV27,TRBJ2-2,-,CASTSTGWNTGELFF,TGTGCCAGCACCTCAACAGGCTGGAACACCGGGGAGCTGTTTTTT
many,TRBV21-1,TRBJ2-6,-,CASTPGGSGANVLTF,TGTGCCAGCACCCCAGGGGGATCTGGGGCCAACGTCCTGACTTTC
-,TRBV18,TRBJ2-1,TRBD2,CASSPLEGTSGSGSYNEQFF,TGTGCCAGCTCACCACTAGAAGGGACTAGCGGGAGTGGCTCCTACAATGAGCAGTTCTTC
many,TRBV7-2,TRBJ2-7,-,CASRSSPSYEQYF,TGTGCCAGCAGGAGCTCCCCGTCCTACGAGCAGTACTTC
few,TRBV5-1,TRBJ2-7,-,CASSLLPGSHEQYF,TGCGCCAGCAGCTTGTTGCCAGGTAGCCACGAGCAGTACTTC
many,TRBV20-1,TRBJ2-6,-,CSANIPPPGANVLTF,TGCAGTGCCAATATCCCCCCCCCTGGGGCCAACGTCCTGACTTTC
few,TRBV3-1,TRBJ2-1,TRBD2,CASSQETSGSREQFF,TGTGCCAGCAGCCAAGAGACTAGCGGGAGCCGCGAGCAGTTCTTC
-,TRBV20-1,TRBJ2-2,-,CSWARDAFTGELFF,TGCAGTTGGGCAAGGGACGCCTTTACCGGGGAGCTGTTTTTT
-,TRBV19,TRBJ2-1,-,CASSIDHRGRKEQFF,TGTGCCAGTAGTATAGATCATCGGGGGAGGAAGGAGCAGTTCTTC
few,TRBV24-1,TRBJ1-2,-,CATSDNGGYGYTF,TGTGCCACCAGTGATAACGGAGGCTATGGCTACACCTTC
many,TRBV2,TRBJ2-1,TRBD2,CASSASLAGDNEQFF,TGTGCCAGCAGCGCTAGCCTAGCGGGGGACAATGAGCAGTTCTTC